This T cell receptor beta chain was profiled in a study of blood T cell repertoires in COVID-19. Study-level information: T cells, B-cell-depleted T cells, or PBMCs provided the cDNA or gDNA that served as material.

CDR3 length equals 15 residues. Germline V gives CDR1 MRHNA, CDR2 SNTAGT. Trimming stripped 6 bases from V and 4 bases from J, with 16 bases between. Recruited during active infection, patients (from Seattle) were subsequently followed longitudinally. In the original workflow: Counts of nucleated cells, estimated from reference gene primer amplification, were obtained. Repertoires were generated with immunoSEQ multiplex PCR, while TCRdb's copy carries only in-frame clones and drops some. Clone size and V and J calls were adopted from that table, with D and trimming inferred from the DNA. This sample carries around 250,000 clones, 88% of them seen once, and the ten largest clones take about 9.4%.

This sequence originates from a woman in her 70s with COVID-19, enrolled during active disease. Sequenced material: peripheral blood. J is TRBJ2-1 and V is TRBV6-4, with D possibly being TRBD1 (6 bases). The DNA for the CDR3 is TGTGCCAGCAGCCTCCAGAGGGGACATTACAATGAGCAGTTCTTC. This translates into CASSLQRGHYNEQFF.